Reported below is one T cell receptor (beta chain). V lost 4 bases, J lost 4 bases, and 11 bases stayed unmatched. The CDR3 consists of 17 residues. Germline lookup yields CDR1 SNHLY and CDR2 FYNNEI. This entry comes from a study of blood T cell repertoires in COVID-19. Here immunoSEQ multiplex PCR was the method, and the copy in TCRdb shows in-frame clones only, minus some. The top ten clones hold 4.5% of a sample with 100,000 or so clones, approximately 84% of them seen once. This TCR derives from a human donor in a cohort sampled during active COVID-19. The sequencing sample was made of peripheral blood. This rearrangement joins TRBV2 to TRBJ1-4, with 8 positions matching TRBD1. CDR3 bases: TGTGCCAGCAGTGGATATGGACAGGGTGTCTTTAATGAAAAACTGTTTTTT. It encodes CASSGYGQGVFNEKLFF.